The T cell receptor beta chain described here comes from a study of cytomegalovirus exposure and HLA in healthy donors. Overall study context: Genotyping showed around 81% of almost 400 donors falling in the Caucasian-associated ancestry cluster. Findings and caveats of the study: In a later analysis, at a false discovery rate of 0.05, roughly 17,000 TCR beta sequences were associated with HLA alleles.

PCR was performed using 60 Vbeta and 13 Jbeta primers. TCRdb keeps only in-frame clones here, not all; method: immunoSEQ multiplex PCR. Of 98,000 or so clones listed, around 9.1% are singletons. This clone has more than one count but fewer than ten. The target antigen is unknown. The source of this sequence is a man aged 40-55 years in good health and CMV-seropositive. Sequenced input: PBMCs.

CDR3 DNA sequence: TGTGCCACCAGCAGAGATCGAGGGGAGGCAACGCAGTATTTT. Residues: CATSRDRGEATQYF. The rearrangement joins TRBV15 to TRBJ2-3; D is perhaps TRBD2 (6 bases). Trimming removed 0 bases at V and 9 bases at J, with 13 bases between. Germline V gene lookup returns CDR1 LNHNV and CDR2 YYDKDF (reference sequence). This CDR3 region has 14 residues.